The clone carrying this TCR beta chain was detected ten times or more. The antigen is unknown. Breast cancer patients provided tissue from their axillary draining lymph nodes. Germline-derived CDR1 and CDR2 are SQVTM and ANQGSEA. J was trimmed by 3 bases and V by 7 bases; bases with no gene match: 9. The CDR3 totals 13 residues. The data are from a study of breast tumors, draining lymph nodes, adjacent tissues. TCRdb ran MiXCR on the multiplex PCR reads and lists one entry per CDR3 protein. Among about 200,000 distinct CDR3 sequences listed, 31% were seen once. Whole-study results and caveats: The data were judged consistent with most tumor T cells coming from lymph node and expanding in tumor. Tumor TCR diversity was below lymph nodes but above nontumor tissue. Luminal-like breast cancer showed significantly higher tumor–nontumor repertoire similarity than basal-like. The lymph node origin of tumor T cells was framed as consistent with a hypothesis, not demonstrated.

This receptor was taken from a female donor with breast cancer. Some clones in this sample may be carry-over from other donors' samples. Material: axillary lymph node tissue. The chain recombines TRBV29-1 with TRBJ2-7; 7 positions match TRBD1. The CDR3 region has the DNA TGCAGCGCACGACAGGGTGGAGGCTACGAGCAGTACTTC. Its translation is CSARQGGGYEQYF.